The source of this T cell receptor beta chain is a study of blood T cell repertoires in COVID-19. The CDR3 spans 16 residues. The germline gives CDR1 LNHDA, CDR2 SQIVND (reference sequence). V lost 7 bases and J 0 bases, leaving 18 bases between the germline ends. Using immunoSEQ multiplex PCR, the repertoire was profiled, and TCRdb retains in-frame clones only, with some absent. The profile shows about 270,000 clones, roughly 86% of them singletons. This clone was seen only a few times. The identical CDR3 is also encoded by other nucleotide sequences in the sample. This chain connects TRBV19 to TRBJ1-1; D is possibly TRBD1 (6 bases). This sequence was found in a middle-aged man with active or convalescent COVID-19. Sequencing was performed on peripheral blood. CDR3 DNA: TGTGCCAGTACTGGAGGGGGGGTTTGGGTGAACACTGAAGCTTTCTTT. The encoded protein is CASTGGGVWVNTEAFF.